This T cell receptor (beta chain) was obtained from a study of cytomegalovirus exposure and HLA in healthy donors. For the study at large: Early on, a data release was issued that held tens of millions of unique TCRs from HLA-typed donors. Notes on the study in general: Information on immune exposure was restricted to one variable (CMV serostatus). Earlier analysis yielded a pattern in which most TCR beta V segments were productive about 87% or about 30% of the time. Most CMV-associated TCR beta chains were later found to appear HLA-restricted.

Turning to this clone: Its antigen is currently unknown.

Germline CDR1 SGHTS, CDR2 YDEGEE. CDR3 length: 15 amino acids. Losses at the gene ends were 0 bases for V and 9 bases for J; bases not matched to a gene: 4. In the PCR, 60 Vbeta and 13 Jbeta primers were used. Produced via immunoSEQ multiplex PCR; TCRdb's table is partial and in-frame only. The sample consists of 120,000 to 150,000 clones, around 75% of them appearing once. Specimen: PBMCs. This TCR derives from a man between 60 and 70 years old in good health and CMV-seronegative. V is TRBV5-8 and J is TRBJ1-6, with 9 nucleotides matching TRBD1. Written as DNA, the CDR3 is TGTGCCAGCAGCTTGGGGGGACAGGGATCTTCACCCCTCCACTTT. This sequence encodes CASSLGGQGSSPLHF. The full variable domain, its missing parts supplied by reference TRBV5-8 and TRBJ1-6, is EAGVTQSPTHLIKTRGQQATLRCSPISGHTSVYWYQQALGLGLQFLLWYDEGEERNRGNFPPRFSGRQFPNYSSELNVNALELEDSALYLCASSLGGQGSSPLHFGNGTRLTVT.